The 23 T cell receptor beta chains reported below all come from one sample, sequenced in a study of blood T cells in healthy people across ages. Combining a sample-barcoded 5' primer with a J-beta primer mix, a second PCR ran for roughly 6 to 12 cycles. From the 5' RACE reads, TCRdb called clonotypes with MiXCR, one entry per CDR3 protein. This table holds some 1.4 million distinct CDR3 sequences, 35% to 45% found once. Sequenced sample: blood. Receptors were obtained from a woman under 30 in good health.

Concerning this clonotype itself: Sequence at one end of the junction differs from germline and may be a read error. The rearrangement joins TRBV7-7 to TRBJ2-7; 10 bases are a match to TRBD2. Germline CDR1 is SSHAT and CDR2 is FNYEAQ (reference sequence). The CDR3 is 15 residues long. This CDR3 is CASSLGTSGVNEQYF. The CDR3 nucleotides are TGTGCTAGCAGCTTAGGTACTAGCGGGGTCAATGAGCAGTACTTC.

The V and J genes are TRBV6-2 or TRBV6-3 and TRBJ2-1; no firm D call. V was cut by 8 bases and J by 6 bases, with 8 bases left in between. The germline V gene encodes CDR1 MNHEY and CDR2 SVGEGT. CDR3 length equals 11 residues. In nucleotides, the CDR3 is TGTGCCAGCGGACGTGCCAATGAGCAGTTCTTC. Protein product: CASGRANEQFF.

This clonotype was found many times. The J gene is TRBJ2-1, the V gene TRBV27, with D perhaps matching TRBD2 (6 bases). Trimming removed 6 bases from V and 3 bases from J, with 9 bases in between. The CDR3 has 13 amino acids. Germline V lookup: CDR1 MNHEY, CDR2 SMNVEV (reference sequence). This chain's CDR3 is CASSSAGYNEQFF. In DNA form, the CDR3 reads TGTGCCAGCAGCTCAGCGGGCTACAATGAGCAGTTCTTC.

The chain couples TRBV7-2 to TRBJ2-1; D call uncertain. This CDR3 comprises 16 residues. The V end was cut by 7 bases, the J end by 0 bases, with 16 bases between. The V gene's germline CDR1 is SGHTA and CDR2 FQGNSA. CDR3 protein: CASNNDRASSYNEQFF. The DNA for the CDR3 is TGTGCCAGCAACAACGATCGCGCCAGCTCCTACAATGAGCAGTTCTTC.

This chain links TRBV19 with TRBJ1-5, with TRBD1 matching over 8 bases. V trimming: 6 bases; J trimming: 2 bases; junction bases outside the gene matches: 9. The CDR3 spans 16 residues. The germline gives CDR1 LNHDA, CDR2 SQIVND (reference sequence). This CDR3 reads CASRLRQGFGNQPQHF. The CDR3 bases are TGTGCCAGTAGACTTCGACAGGGGTTCGGCAATCAGCCCCAGCATTTT.

This clonotype has more than one count but fewer than ten. V is TRBV20-1 and J is TRBJ2-7, with TRBD1 matching over 7 bases. Trimming took 5 bases from V and 12 from J; bases not matched to a gene: 10. The CDR3 runs to 11 residues. CDR1 and CDR2 (germline): DFQATT, SNEGSKA (reference sequence). CDR3 nucleotide sequence: TGCAGTGCTCAACGAACAGGGGACCCGTACTTC. It is translated as CSAQRTGDPYF.

V is TRBV2 and J is TRBJ2-7; D might be TRBD1 (6 bases). The CDR3 is 15 amino acids. Germline V CDR1 and CDR2: SNHLY, FYNNEI. Trimming cost V 3 bases and J 4 bases, with 16 bases left between them. CDR3 residues: CASSDDRPLGYEQYF. The CDR3 coding sequence is TGTGCCAGCAGTGATGACAGGCCCTTAGGGTACGAGCAGTACTTC.

This clonotype was observed a handful of times. The chain employs TRBV12-3 or TRBV12-4 and TRBJ1-5; D may be TRBD1 (5 bases). The CDR3 covers 15 residues. V lost 3 bases and J lost 2, with 11 bases in between. The CDR3 nucleotides read TGTGCCAGCAGTTTTGGGGCCCTTGGCAATCAGCCCCAGCATTTT. As protein: CASSFGALGNQPQHF.

For this clonotype: One junction end disagrees with the germline gene, perhaps due to a read error. Here the CDR3 reads CACSPRQAGNEQYF. The DNA of the CDR3 is TGTGCCTGCAGTCCACGACAAGCGGGCAATGAGCAGTACTTC. The rearrangement uses TRBV12-3 or TRBV12-4 and TRBJ2-7, with D perhaps TRBD2 (6 bases). This CDR3 has 14 amino acids.

CDR3: CASSPSGTRSYNEQFF. The CDR3 coding sequence is TGTGCCAGCAGCCCTAGCGGGACCCGCTCCTACAATGAGCAGTTCTTC. This rearrangement joins TRBV7-2 to TRBJ2-1; 9 nucleotides match TRBD2. The CDR3 runs to 16 residues. Per the germline V gene, CDR1 is SGHTA and CDR2 is FQGNSA. Trimming removed 5 bases from V and 0 bases from J; junction bases left unmatched: 5.

The chain recombines TRBV20-1 with TRBJ1-2; D gene unclear. Germline V gene lookup returns CDR1 DFQATT and CDR2 SNEGSKA (reference sequence). The CDR3 is made up of 13 amino acids. The chain's CDR3 is CSGREQPNYGYTF. The CDR3 DNA is TGCAGCGGAAGGGAACAACCTAACTATGGCTACACCTTC.

As regards this clonotype: Its ends do not fully match the called genes, so a read error is possible. CDR3 protein: CSALRGQGAGSSQPQHF. The CDR3 DNA reads TGCAGTGCCCTACGGGGGCAGGGGGCAGGTAGCAGTCAGCCCCAGCATTTT. The chain carries TRBV20-1 and TRBJ1-5; 8 bases are a match to TRBD1. Germline assignment: CDR1 DFQATT and CDR2 SNEGSKA (reference sequence). This CDR3 has 17 residues.

The V gene is TRBV20-1, the J gene TRBJ1-4, with D unclear. Germline-derived CDR1 and CDR2 are DFQATT and SNEGSKA (reference sequence). Trimming pared 0 bases from V and 3 bases from J, leaving 17 bases between. There are 17 residues in the CDR3. In nucleotides, the CDR3 is TGCAGTGCTAGAGATTTCGTGACGTACGAGTCTAATGAAAAACTGTTTTTT. As protein: CSARDFVTYESNEKLFF.

With respect to this clonotype: At one of its ends the junction is not consistent with the germline gene, which may arise from a read error. The V and J genes are TRBV5-1 and TRBJ2-7; D is unresolved. The CDR3 consists of 12 residues. The germline gives CDR1 SGHRS, CDR2 YFSETQ. As DNA, the CDR3 is TGCACCAGCAGCTCGCCCGGGTACGAGCAGTACTTC. Encoded protein: CTSSSPGYEQYF.

This chain uses TRBV20-1 with TRBJ2-4, with D possibly being TRBD2 (5 bases). V lost 0 bases and J 8 bases, leaving 11 bases between the germline ends. The CDR3 has 13 residues. Germline loops: CDR1 DFQATT, CDR2 SNEGSKA (reference sequence). DNA for the CDR3: TGCAGTGCTAGAGATCCCAACGGGGACATTCAGTACTTC. Its protein is CSARDPNGDIQYF.

The chain is built from TRBV20-1 and TRBJ2-5, with 14 positions matching TRBD2. The CDR3 contains 15 residues. V dropped 6 bases and J dropped 11; count of bases not matched to a gene: 14. CDR1 is DFQATT and CDR2 is SNEGSKA in the germline V gene (reference sequence). CDR3 amino acids: CSAEVGTSGSNEQYF. CDR3 coding DNA: TGCAGTGCAGAGGTCGGGACTAGCGGGAGTAATGAGCAGTACTTC.

The genes are TRBV20-1 and TRBJ1-1, with D hard to call. V was pared by 1 base and J by 0 bases, with 6 bases between. This CDR3 has 13 residues. Germline assignment: CDR1 DFQATT and CDR2 SNEGSKA (reference sequence). CDR3 nucleotide sequence: TGCAGTGCTAGAGGGACGGTGAACACTGAAGCTTTCTTT. Its translation: CSARGTVNTEAFF.

The chain links TRBV7-8 to TRBJ1-2, with unresolved D. CDR3 length: 15 residues. Trimming took off 5 bases at V and 5 bases at J, with 18 bases between the two ends. Germline CDR1 and CDR2: SGHVS and FQNEAQ. CDR3 DNA sequence: TGTGCCAGCAGCCCCGCGTTTTCAAACCCATATGGCTACACCTTC. Translating it yields CASSPAFSNPYGYTF.

The chain combines TRBV20-1 with TRBJ2-7; 7 positions match TRBD2. V was pared by 4 bases and J by 7 bases, with 13 bases of the junction left unmatched. The CDR3 loop spans 14 amino acids. Germline lookup yields CDR1 DFQATT and CDR2 SNEGSKA (reference sequence). In DNA form, the CDR3 reads TGCAGTGCTAAGATAGCGGGTTCGGAAAATGAGCAGTACTTC. It encodes CSAKIAGSENEQYF.

The rearrangement links TRBV29-1 to TRBJ1-1, with unresolved D. The germline gives CDR1 SQVTM, CDR2 ANQGSEA. This CDR3 has 14 amino acids. Trimming stripped 6 bases from V and 1 base from J, with 15 bases between. CDR3 coding DNA: TGCAGCGTAGAGCCAGGCCTACGGAACACTGAAGCTTTCTTT. Its translation: CSVEPGLRNTEAFF. Based on the CDR3 plus reference TRBV29-1 and TRBJ1-1, the full variable domain is SAVISQKPSRDICQRGTSLTIQCQVDSQVTMMFWYRQQPGQSLTLIATANQGSEATYESGFVIDKFPISRPNLTFSTLTVSNMSPEDSSIYLCSVEPGLRNTEAFFGQGTRLTVV.

This clonotype was seen only a few times. The chain combines TRBV2 with TRBJ2-1; no clear D gene. Germline CDR1 and CDR2: SNHLY and FYNNEI. The CDR3 length is 11 residues. V gave up 11 bases and J gave up 10 bases, with 15 bases separating them. The CDR3 loop reads CALQPSLEQFF. In DNA, the CDR3 is TGTGCCCTCCAACCTTCCCTCGAGCAGTTCTTC. Looking up the rest from reference TRBV2 and TRBJ2-1 gives the full variable domain: EPEVTQTPSHQVTQMGQEVILRCVPISNHLYFYWYRQILGQKVEFLVSFYNNEISEKSEIFDDQFSVERPDGSNFTLKIRSTKLEDSAMYFCALQPSLEQFFGPGTRLTVL.

This clonotype was recorded a few times. The gene calls are TRBV12-3 or TRBV12-4 and TRBJ2-3; a weak D match, TRBD1 (6 bases). V shed 6 bases and J shed 14 bases, with 18 bases lying between them. CDR3 size: 12 residues. The CDR3 sequence is CASRASGDPLYF. Here the CDR3 DNA reads TGTGCCAGCAGGGCCTCAGGGGACCCACTGTATTTT.

This clonotype was picked up a small number of times. This rearrangement joins TRBV4-1 to TRBJ1-2; D not certain. Germline assignment: CDR1 MGHRA and CDR2 YSYEKL. Deletions cut 1 base from V and 1 base from J, with 13 bases between. The CDR3 is 16 amino acids. CDR3 loop: CASSQGPGEGNYGYTF. The CDR3 DNA reads TGCGCCAGCAGCCAAGGCCCTGGAGAGGGTAACTATGGCTACACCTTC.